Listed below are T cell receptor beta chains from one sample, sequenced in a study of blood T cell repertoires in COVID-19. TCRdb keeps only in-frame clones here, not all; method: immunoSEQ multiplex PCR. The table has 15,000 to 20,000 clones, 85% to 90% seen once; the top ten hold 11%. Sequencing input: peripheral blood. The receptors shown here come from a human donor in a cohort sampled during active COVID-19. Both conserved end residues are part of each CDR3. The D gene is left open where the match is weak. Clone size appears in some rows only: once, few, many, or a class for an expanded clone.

CASSLGLTQETQYF TGCGCCAGCAGCTTGGGACTAACCCAAGAGACCCAGTACTTC NA NA TRBJ2-5 TRBV5-1
CASSLVRGRETQYF TGTGCCAGCAGCTTGGTTCGGGGGAGGGAGACCCAGTACTTC NA NA TRBJ2-5 TRBV7-6
CASSPTGVADTQYF TGCGCCAGCAGCCCAACAGGGGTGGCAGATACGCAGTATTTT TRBD1 NA TRBJ2-3 TRBV5-1
CASSKDRVQPQHF TGTGCCAGCAGCAAAGACAGGGTCCAGCCCCAGCATTTT TRBD1 NA TRBJ1-5 TRBV7-8
CASSEHGDTGELFF TGCGCCAGCAGTGAACACGGGGACACCGGGGAGCTGTTTTTT NA NA TRBJ2-2 TRBV10-1
CASSWGRTRAGQTQYF TGTGCCAGCAGCTGGGGTAGGACACGGGCCGGGCAGACCCAGTACTTC NA NA TRBJ2-5 TRBV13
CASSKSVPGWFYEQYF TGTGCCAGCAGCAAATCTGTCCCAGGATGGTTCTACGAGCAGTACTTC NA NA TRBJ2-7 TRBV21-1
CASSYSRTGELFF TGTGCCAGCAGTTACTCGCGGACCGGGGAGCTGTTTTTT NA NA TRBJ2-2 TRBV6-6
CASQRSATNEKLFF TGTGCCAGCCAGAGGAGTGCAACTAATGAAAAACTGTTTTTT NA NA TRBJ1-4 TRBV27
CASSLAQQGANEKLFF TGCGCCAGCAGCTTGGCACAACAGGGTGCTAATGAAAAACTGTTTTTT NA NA TRBJ1-4 TRBV5-1
CASSGRDSLGEKLFF TGTGCCAGCAGCGGAAGGGACTCCCTAGGGGAAAAACTGTTTTTT NA NA TRBJ1-4 TRBV9
CASSQGAGALNSPLHF TGTGCCAGCAGCCAAGGGGCAGGGGCCCTTAATTCACCCCTCCACTTT NA NA TRBJ1-6 TRBV3-1/TRBV3-2
CASSQARDTNNSPLHF TGCGCCAGCAGCCAGGCGAGGGACACCAATAATTCACCCCTCCACTTT NA NA TRBJ1-6 TRBV4-1
CASSSGQPSTDTQYF TGCGCCAGCAGCTCGGGACAGCCTAGCACAGATACGCAGTATTTT TRBD1 NA TRBJ2-3 TRBV5-1
CASSQQTGRVPQHF TGTGCCAGCAGCCAGCAGACAGGGCGAGTCCCCCAGCATTTT TRBD1 NA TRBJ1-5 TRBV3-1/TRBV3-2
CASRGMTGTGNTIYF TGCGCCAGCAGGGGGATGACAGGGACAGGAAACACCATATATTTT TRBD1 NA TRBJ1-3 TRBV10-1
CASSPYSRTGYEQYF TGTGCCAGCAGTCCCTACAGTCGGACAGGGTACGAGCAGTACTTC TRBD1 once TRBJ2-7 TRBV11-1
CASSLRTGTDSPLHF TGCGCCAGCAGCCTCAGGACAGGGACTGACTCACCCCTCCACTTT TRBD1 NA TRBJ1-6 TRBV5-1
CAWSDDFGRSNEKLFF TGTGCCTGGAGTGACGATTTCGGTCGGTCTAATGAAAAACTGTTTTTT NA NA TRBJ1-4 TRBV30
CASSPSPIFRVYNSPLHF TGTGCCAGCTCACCGTCACCGATCTTCCGCGTCTATAATTCACCCCTCCACTTT NA NA TRBJ1-6 TRBV18
CASSHEMMRGSTDTQYF TGCGCCAGCAGCCATGAAATGATGAGAGGGAGCACAGATACGCAGTATTTT NA NA TRBJ2-3 TRBV4-1
CASSYELRDRAYF TGCGCCAGCAGCTACGAACTCAGGGATAGGGCGTATTTT NA once TRBJ2-3 TRBV5-1